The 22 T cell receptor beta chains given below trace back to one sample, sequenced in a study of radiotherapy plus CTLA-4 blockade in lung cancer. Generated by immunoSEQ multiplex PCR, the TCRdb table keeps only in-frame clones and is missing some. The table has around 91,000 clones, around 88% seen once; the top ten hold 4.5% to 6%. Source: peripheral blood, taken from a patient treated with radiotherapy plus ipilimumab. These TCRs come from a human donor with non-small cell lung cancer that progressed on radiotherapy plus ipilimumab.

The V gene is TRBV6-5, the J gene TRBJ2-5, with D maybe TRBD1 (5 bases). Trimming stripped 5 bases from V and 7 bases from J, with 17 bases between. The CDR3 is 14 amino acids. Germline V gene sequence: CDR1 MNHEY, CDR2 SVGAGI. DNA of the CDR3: TGTGCCAGCAGTCGCCCGGGCCTAAGGGGGACCCAGTACTTC. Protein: CASSRPGLRGTQYF.

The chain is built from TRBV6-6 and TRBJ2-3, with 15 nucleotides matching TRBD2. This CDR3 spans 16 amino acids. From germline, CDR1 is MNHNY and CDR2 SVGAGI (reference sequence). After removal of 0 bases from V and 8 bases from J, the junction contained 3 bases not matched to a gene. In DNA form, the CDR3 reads TGTGCCAGCAGTTACTCCGGGACTAGCGGGGGGAGTACGCAGTATTTT. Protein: CASSYSGTSGGSTQYF.

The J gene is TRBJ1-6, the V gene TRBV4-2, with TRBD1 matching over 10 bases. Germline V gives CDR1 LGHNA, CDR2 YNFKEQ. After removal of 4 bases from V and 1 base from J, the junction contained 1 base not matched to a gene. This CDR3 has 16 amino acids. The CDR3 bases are TGTGCCAGCAGCCGGGACAGGGGATCCTATAATTCACCCCTCCACTTT. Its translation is CASSRDRGSYNSPLHF.

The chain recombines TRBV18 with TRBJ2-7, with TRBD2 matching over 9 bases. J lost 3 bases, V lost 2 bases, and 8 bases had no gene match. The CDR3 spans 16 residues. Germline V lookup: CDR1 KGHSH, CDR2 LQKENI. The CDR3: CASSPMVETSGYEQYF. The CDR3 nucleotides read TGTGCCAGCTCACCAATGGTAGAGACTAGCGGCTACGAGCAGTACTTC.

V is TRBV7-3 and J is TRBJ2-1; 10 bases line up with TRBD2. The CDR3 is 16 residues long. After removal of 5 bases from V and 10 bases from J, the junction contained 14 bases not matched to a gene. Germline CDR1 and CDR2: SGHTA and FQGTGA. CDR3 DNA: TGTGCCAGCAGCCCGACGTCGCTAGCGGGGGAGGGGGAGCAGTTCTTC. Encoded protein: CASSPTSLAGEGEQFF. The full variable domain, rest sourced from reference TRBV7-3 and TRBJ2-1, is GAGVSQTPSNKVTEKGKYVELRCDPISGHTALYWYRQSLGQGPEFLIYFQGTGAADDSGLPNDRFFAVRPEGSVSTLKIQRTERGDSAVYLCASSPTSLAGEGEQFFGPGTRLTVL.

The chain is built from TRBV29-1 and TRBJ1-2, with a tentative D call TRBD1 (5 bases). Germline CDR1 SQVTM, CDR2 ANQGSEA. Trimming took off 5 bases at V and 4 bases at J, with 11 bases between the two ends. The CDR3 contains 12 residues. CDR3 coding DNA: TGCAGCGTTATGGACGGGGGCTATGGCTACACCTTC. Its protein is CSVMDGGYGYTF.

In DNA form, the CDR3 reads TGTGCCAGCAGCCCCGGGATACGGGCCCCCTACGAGCAGTACTTC. Protein: CASSPGIRAPYEQYF. The V and J genes are TRBV9 and TRBJ2-7; D is possibly TRBD2 (5 bases). The CDR3 consists of 15 residues. V was cut by 4 bases and J by 2 bases, with 16 bases left in between. Germline V lookup: CDR1 SGDLS, CDR2 YYNGEE. The variable domain in full, completed from reference TRBV9 and TRBJ2-7, reads DSGVTQTPKHLITATGQRVTLRCSPRSGDLSVYWYQQSLDQGLQFLIQYYNGEERAKGNILERFSAQQFPDLHSELNLSSLELGDSALYFCASSPGIRAPYEQYFGPGTRLTVT.

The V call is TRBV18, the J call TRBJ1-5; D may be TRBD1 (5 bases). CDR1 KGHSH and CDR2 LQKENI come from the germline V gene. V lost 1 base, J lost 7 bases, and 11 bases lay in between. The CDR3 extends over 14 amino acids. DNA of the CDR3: TGTGCCAGCTCACCACAGGGGTTGGGACAGCCCCAGCATTTT. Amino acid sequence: CASSPQGLGQPQHF.

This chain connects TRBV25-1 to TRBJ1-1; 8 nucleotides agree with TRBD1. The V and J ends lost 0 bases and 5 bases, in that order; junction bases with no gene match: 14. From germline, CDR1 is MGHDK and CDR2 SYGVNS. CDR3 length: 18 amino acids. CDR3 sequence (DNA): TGTGCCAGCAGTGAATATCCCGGGACAGGCGAGAGAGATACTGAAGCTTTCTTT. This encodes CASSEYPGTGERDTEAFF. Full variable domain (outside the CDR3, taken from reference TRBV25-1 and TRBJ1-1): EADIYQTPRYLVIGTGKKITLECSQTMGHDKMYWYQQDPGMELHLIHYSYGVNSTEKGDLSSESTVSRIRTEHFPLTLESARPSHTSQYLCASSEYPGTGERDTEAFFGQGTRLTVV.

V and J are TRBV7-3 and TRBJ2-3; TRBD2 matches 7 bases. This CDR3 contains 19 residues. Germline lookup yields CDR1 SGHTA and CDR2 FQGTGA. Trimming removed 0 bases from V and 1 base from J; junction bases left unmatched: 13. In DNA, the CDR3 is TGTGCCAGCAGCTTAACGTTTCGGGGCGGGAGCCCCCGCACAGATACGCAGTATTTT. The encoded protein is CASSLTFRGGSPRTDTQYF.

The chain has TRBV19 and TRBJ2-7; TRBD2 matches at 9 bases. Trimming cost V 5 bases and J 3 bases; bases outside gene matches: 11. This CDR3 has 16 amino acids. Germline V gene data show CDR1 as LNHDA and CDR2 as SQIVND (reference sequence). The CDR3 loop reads CASSADLAGGHYEQYF. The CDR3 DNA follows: TGTGCCAGTAGTGCCGATTTGGCGGGAGGGCACTACGAGCAGTACTTC.

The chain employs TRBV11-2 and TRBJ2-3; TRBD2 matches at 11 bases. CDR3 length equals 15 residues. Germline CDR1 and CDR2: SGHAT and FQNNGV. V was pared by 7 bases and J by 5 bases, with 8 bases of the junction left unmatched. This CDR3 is CASTPGLAELDTQYF. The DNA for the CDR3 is TGTGCCAGCACCCCGGGACTAGCGGAACTAGATACGCAGTATTTT. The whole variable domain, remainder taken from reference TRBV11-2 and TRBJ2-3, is EAGVAQSPRYKIIEKRQSVAFWCNPISGHATLYWYQQILGQGPKLLIQFQNNGVVDDSQLPKDRFSAERLKGVDSTLKIQPAKLEDSAVYLCASTPGLAELDTQYFGPGTRLTVL.

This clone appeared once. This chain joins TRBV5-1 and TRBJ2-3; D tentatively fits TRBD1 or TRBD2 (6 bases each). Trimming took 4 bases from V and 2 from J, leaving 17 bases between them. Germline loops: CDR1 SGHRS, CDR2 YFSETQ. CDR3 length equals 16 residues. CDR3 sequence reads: CASSPWKGGLTDTQYF. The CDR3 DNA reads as TGCGCCAGCAGCCCGTGGAAGGGGGGACTCACAGATACGCAGTATTTT.

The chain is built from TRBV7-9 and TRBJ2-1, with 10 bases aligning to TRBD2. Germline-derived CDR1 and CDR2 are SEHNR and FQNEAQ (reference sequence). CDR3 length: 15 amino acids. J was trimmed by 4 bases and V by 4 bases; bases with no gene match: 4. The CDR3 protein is CASSSGLAVYNEQFF. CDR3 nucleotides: TGTGCCAGCAGCTCCGGACTAGCGGTATACAATGAGCAGTTCTTC.

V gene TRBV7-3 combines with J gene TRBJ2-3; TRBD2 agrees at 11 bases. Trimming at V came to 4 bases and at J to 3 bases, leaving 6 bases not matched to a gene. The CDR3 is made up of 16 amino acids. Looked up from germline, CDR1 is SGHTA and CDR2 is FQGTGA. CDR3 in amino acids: CASSYLAGGPTDTQYF. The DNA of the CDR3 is TGTGCCAGCAGCTACTTAGCGGGAGGGCCAACAGATACGCAGTATTTT.

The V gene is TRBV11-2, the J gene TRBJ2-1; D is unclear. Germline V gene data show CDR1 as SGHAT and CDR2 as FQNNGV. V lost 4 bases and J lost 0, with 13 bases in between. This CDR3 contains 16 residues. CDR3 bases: TGTGCCAGCAGCTCCCGACAATCCCTCTCCTACAATGAGCAGTTCTTC. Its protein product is CASSSRQSLSYNEQFF.

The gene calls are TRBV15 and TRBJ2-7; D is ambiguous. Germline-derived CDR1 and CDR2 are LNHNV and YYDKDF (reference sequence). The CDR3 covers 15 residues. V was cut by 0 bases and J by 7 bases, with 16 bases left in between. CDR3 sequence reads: CATSRDPAKGREQYF. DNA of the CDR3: TGTGCCACCAGCAGAGATCCCGCCAAAGGGCGGGAGCAGTACTTC. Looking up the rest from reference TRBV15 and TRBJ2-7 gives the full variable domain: DAMVIQNPRYQVTQFGKPVTLSCSQTLNHNVMYWYQQKSSQAPKLLFHYYDKDFNNEADTPDNFQSRRPNTSFCFLDIRSPGLGDTAMYLCATSRDPAKGREQYFGPGTRLTVT.

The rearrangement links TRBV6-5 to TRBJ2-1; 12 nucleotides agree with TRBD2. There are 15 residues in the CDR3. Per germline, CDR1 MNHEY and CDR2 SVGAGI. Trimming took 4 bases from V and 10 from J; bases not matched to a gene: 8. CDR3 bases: TGTGCCAGCAGTTCCCTAGCGGGAGGGCCTTTAGAGCAGTTCTTC. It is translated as CASSSLAGGPLEQFF.

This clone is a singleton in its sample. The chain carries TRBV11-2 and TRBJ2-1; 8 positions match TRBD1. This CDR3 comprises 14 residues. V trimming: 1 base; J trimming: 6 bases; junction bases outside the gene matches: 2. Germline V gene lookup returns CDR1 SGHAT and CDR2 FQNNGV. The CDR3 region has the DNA TGTGCCAGCAGCTTAGGGACAGGGATCAATGAGCAGTTCTTC. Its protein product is CASSLGTGINEQFF.

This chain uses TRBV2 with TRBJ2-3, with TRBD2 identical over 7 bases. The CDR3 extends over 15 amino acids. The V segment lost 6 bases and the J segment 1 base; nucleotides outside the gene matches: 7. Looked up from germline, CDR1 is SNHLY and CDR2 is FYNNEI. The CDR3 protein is CASSEPSGGTDTQYF. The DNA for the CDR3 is TGTGCCAGCAGCGAACCTAGCGGAGGCACAGATACGCAGTATTTT.

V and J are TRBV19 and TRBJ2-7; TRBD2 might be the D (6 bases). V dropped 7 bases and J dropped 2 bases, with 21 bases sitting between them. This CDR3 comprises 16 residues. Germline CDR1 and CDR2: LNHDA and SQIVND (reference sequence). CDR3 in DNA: TGTGCCAGTACCCCGAGAGGAGGGCCCACACCCTACGAGCAGTACTTC. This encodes CASTPRGGPTPYEQYF. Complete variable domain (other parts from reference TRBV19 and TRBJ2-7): DGGITQSPKYLFRKEGQNVTLSCEQNLNHDAMYWYRQDPGQGLRLIYYSQIVNDFQKGDIAEGYSVSREKKESFPLTVTSAQKNPTAFYLCASTPRGGPTPYEQYFGPGTRLTVT.

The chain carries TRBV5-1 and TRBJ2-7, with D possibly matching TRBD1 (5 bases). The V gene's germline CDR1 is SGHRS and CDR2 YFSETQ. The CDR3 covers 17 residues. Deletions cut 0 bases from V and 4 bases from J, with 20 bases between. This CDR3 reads CASSLGRPLGAGYEQYF. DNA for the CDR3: TGCGCCAGCAGCTTGGGGCGACCTCTAGGGGCTGGTTACGAGCAGTACTTC. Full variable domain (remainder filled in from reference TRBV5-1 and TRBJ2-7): KAGVTQTPRYLIKTRGQQVTLSCSPISGHRSVSWYQQTPGQGLQFLFEYFSETQRNKGNFPGRFSGRQFSNSRSEMNVSTLELGDSALYLCASSLGRPLGAGYEQYFGPGTRLTVT.